A selection of T cell receptor beta chains follows, all from one sample in a study of blood T cells in healthy people across ages. Via MiXCR, TCRdb re-called the 5' RACE reads, giving one row per CDR3 protein. This table holds 900,000 to 950,000 distinct CDR3 sequences, approximately 32% found once. This same sample was also part of a study on T cells of mothers and their children.

Material: blood. The receptors stem from a woman aged 40 to 50 in good health. Each CDR3 is given with its conserved first and last residue. Fields, in order: V gene, clone size, D gene, J gene, CDR3 protein, CDR3 DNA. A D gene is named only where the DNA matches it firmly. Only part of the rows carry a size: once, few, many, or a class if the clone is expanded.

v_call: TRBV27
clone_size: -
d_call: -
j_call: TRBJ1-1
cdr3_aa: CASSHWGGVNTEAFF
cdr3_nt: TGTGCCAGCAGTCACTGGGGGGGGGTCAACACTGAAGCTTTCTTT

v_call: TRBV28
clone_size: -
d_call: -
j_call: TRBJ2-5
cdr3_aa: CASSYQGPNEQYF
cdr3_nt: TGTGCCAGCAGTTACCAGGGACCCAATGAGCAGTACTTC

v_call: TRBV5-1
clone_size: many
d_call: -
j_call: TRBJ2-1
cdr3_aa: CASSFPGDEQFF
cdr3_nt: TGCGCCAGCAGCTTCCCAGGGGATGAGCAGTTCTTC

v_call: TRBV7-2
clone_size: few
d_call: -
j_call: TRBJ1-1
cdr3_aa: CASSPQRGTEAFF
cdr3_nt: TGTGCCAGCAGCCCGCAGAGGGGCACTGAAGCTTTCTTT

v_call: TRBV7-2
clone_size: -
d_call: TRBD1
j_call: TRBJ1-1
cdr3_aa: CASSPQGQLVTEAFF
cdr3_nt: TGTGCCAGCAGCCCCCAGGGACAGTTGGTCACTGAAGCTTTCTTT

v_call: TRBV7-2
clone_size: -
d_call: TRBD1
j_call: TRBJ2-7
cdr3_aa: CASSLATGGEYYEQYF
cdr3_nt: TGTGCCAGCAGCTTAGCTACAGGGGGCGAATATTACGAGCAGTACTTC

v_call: TRBV28
clone_size: many
d_call: -
j_call: TRBJ2-7
cdr3_aa: CATKGRPYEQYF
cdr3_nt: TGTGCCACCAAAGGGCGGCCCTACGAGCAGTACTTC

v_call: TRBV27
clone_size: -
d_call: -
j_call: TRBJ2-4
cdr3_aa: CAGSSMTAWGAKNIQYF
cdr3_nt: TGTGCCGGCAGTTCAATGACGGCCTGGGGAGCCAAAAACATTCAGTACTTC

v_call: TRBV20-1
clone_size: many
d_call: -
j_call: TRBJ2-7
cdr3_aa: CSARRWESHEQYF
cdr3_nt: TGCAGTGCTAGACGTTGGGAGAGCCACGAGCAGTACTTC

v_call: TRBV7-2
clone_size: few
d_call: -
j_call: TRBJ1-2
cdr3_aa: CASSLQLGALDTF
cdr3_nt: TGTGCCAGCAGCTTACAGTTAGGGGCCTTAGACACCTTC

v_call: TRBV29-1
clone_size: few
d_call: -
j_call: TRBJ1-4
cdr3_aa: CSVPGDYEKLFF
cdr3_nt: TGCAGCGTTCCAGGTGACTATGAAAAACTGTTTTTT

v_call: TRBV7-2
clone_size: many
d_call: TRBD2
j_call: TRBJ2-5
cdr3_aa: CASSSKREQETQYF
cdr3_nt: TGTGCCAGCAGCTCGAAGCGGGAACAAGAGACCCAGTACTTC

v_call: TRBV12-3/TRBV12-4
clone_size: many
d_call: TRBD1
j_call: TRBJ1-2
cdr3_aa: CASSLRDREYYGYTF
cdr3_nt: TGTGCCAGCAGTCTACGGGACAGGGAATACTATGGCTACACCTTC

v_call: TRBV28
clone_size: -
d_call: TRBD1
j_call: TRBJ1-1
cdr3_aa: CASSSGQGAWATEAFF
cdr3_nt: TGTGCCAGCAGTTCCGGACAGGGGGCGTGGGCCACTGAAGCTTTCTTT

v_call: TRBV30
clone_size: -
d_call: TRBD2
j_call: TRBJ2-1
cdr3_aa: CAWSGLAHNEQFF
cdr3_nt: TGTGCCTGGAGTGGACTAGCCCACAATGAGCAGTTCTTC

v_call: TRBV3-1
clone_size: -
d_call: -
j_call: TRBJ1-5
cdr3_aa: CASSPSPGRGQPQHF
cdr3_nt: TGTGCCAGCAGCCCCAGTCCGGGCCGGGGTCAGCCCCAGCATTTT

v_call: TRBV5-1
clone_size: many
d_call: -
j_call: TRBJ2-1
cdr3_aa: CASSLPGAFQFF
cdr3_nt: TGCGCCAGCAGCCTCCCGGGTGCTTTTCAGTTCTTC

v_call: TRBV5-1
clone_size: -
d_call: -
j_call: TRBJ2-2
cdr3_aa: CASSSGLSNTGELFF
cdr3_nt: TGCGCCAGCAGCTCGGGACTTTCGAACACCGGGGAGCTGTTTTTT

v_call: TRBV7-6
clone_size: -
d_call: -
j_call: TRBJ1-4
cdr3_aa: CASSLGQAGSEKLFF
cdr3_nt: TGTGCCAGCAGCTTAGGGCAGGCGGGAAGTGAAAAACTGTTTTTT

v_call: TRBV7-2
clone_size: -
d_call: -
j_call: TRBJ2-7
cdr3_aa: CASSWQAGGYEQYF
cdr3_nt: TGTGCCAGCAGCTGGCAGGCAGGGGGGTACGAGCAGTACTTC

v_call: TRBV12-3/TRBV12-4
clone_size: -
d_call: -
j_call: TRBJ1-6
cdr3_aa: CASSLFSPNSPLHF
cdr3_nt: TGTGCCAGCAGTTTATTCAGCCCGAATTCACCCCTCCACTTT

v_call: TRBV29-1
clone_size: -
d_call: -
j_call: TRBJ2-1
cdr3_aa: CSVVGGVGPSSYNEQFF
cdr3_nt: TGCAGCGTTGTAGGGGGAGTGGGTCCCAGCTCCTACAATGAGCAGTTCTTC

v_call: TRBV25-1
clone_size: -
d_call: TRBD1
j_call: TRBJ2-1
cdr3_aa: CASSEFRDRVNEQFF
cdr3_nt: TGTGCCAGCAGTGAGTTTAGGGACAGGGTTAATGAGCAGTTCTTC

v_call: TRBV12-3/TRBV12-4
clone_size: once
d_call: TRBD1
j_call: TRBJ1-3
cdr3_aa: CASKVQGFAGNTIYF
cdr3_nt: TGTGCCAGCAAAGTACAGGGGTTTGCTGGAAACACCATATATTTT

v_call: TRBV7-9
clone_size: -
d_call: -
j_call: TRBJ1-1
cdr3_aa: CASSSLLQRTRADTEAFF
cdr3_nt: TGTGCCAGCAGCTCCCTCCTCCAGAGGACCAGGGCGGACACTGAAGCTTTCTTT

v_call: TRBV28
clone_size: few
d_call: TRBD2
j_call: TRBJ2-1
cdr3_aa: CASSPGTSGGPNEQFF
cdr3_nt: TGTGCCAGCAGTCCCGGGACTAGCGGGGGGCCCAATGAGCAGTTCTTC

v_call: TRBV27
clone_size: many
d_call: -
j_call: TRBJ2-7
cdr3_aa: CATRSLTGPYEQYF
cdr3_nt: TGTGCCACCAGATCGTTGACAGGACCCTACGAGCAGTACTTC

v_call: TRBV27
clone_size: -
d_call: -
j_call: TRBJ2-1
cdr3_aa: CASSLGVGKIVEQFF
cdr3_nt: TGTGCCAGCAGTTTAGGAGTTGGGAAGATCGTTGAGCAGTTCTTC

v_call: TRBV28
clone_size: many
d_call: TRBD2
j_call: TRBJ2-1
cdr3_aa: CASSPGGLAGGQSYNEQFF
cdr3_nt: TGTGCCAGCAGTCCCGGCGGACTAGCGGGGGGGCAGTCCTACAATGAGCAGTTCTTC

v_call: TRBV7-2
clone_size: -
d_call: -
j_call: TRBJ2-5
cdr3_aa: CASSTRRLVQETQYF
cdr3_nt: TGTGCCAGCAGCACCCGACGCCTAGTCCAAGAGACCCAGTACTTC

v_call: TRBV20-1
clone_size: -
d_call: -
j_call: TRBJ2-3
cdr3_aa: CSARRMGADTQYF
cdr3_nt: TGCAGTGCTAGGAGGATGGGGGCAGATACGCAGTATTTT

v_call: TRBV28
clone_size: -
d_call: -
j_call: TRBJ2-6
cdr3_aa: CASSLLRGPGANVRTF
cdr3_nt: TGTGCCAGCAGTCTCCTCCGGGGCCCTGGGGCCAACGTCCGGACTTTC

v_call: TRBV28
clone_size: many
d_call: TRBD1
j_call: TRBJ2-7
cdr3_aa: CASSYQGVPYEQYF
cdr3_nt: TGTGCCAGCAGTTACCAGGGGGTCCCCTACGAGCAGTACTTC

v_call: TRBV3-1
clone_size: -
d_call: TRBD1
j_call: TRBJ1-5
cdr3_aa: CASSPRDRAGNQPQHF
cdr3_nt: TGTGCCAGCAGCCCCCGGGACAGGGCAGGTAATCAGCCCCAGCATTTT

v_call: TRBV4-2
clone_size: -
d_call: TRBD2
j_call: TRBJ2-5
cdr3_aa: CASSQLERVAGEETQYF
cdr3_nt: TGTGCCAGCAGCCAACTGGAGAGAGTAGCGGGAGAAGAGACCCAGTACTTC

v_call: TRBV27
clone_size: -
d_call: -
j_call: TRBJ2-7
cdr3_aa: CAGSRDIYEQYF
cdr3_nt: TGTGCCGGCAGTCGGGACATCTACGAGCAGTACTTC

v_call: TRBV2
clone_size: -
d_call: -
j_call: TRBJ1-2
cdr3_aa: CASSIDRSYGYTF
cdr3_nt: TGTGCCAGCAGTATAGACAGATCCTATGGCTACACCTTC

v_call: TRBV2
clone_size: few
d_call: -
j_call: TRBJ1-6
cdr3_aa: CASSESGRKESPLHF
cdr3_nt: TGTGCCAGCAGTGAATCGGGCAGGAAAGAATCACCCCTCCACTTT

v_call: TRBV7-9
clone_size: -
d_call: TRBD1
j_call: TRBJ1-2
cdr3_aa: CASSPRADRGGTNYGYTF
cdr3_nt: TGTGCCAGCAGCCCCCGGGCGGACAGGGGCGGAACTAACTATGGCTACACCTTC

v_call: TRBV4-1
clone_size: many
d_call: -
j_call: TRBJ1-6
cdr3_aa: CASSLRKGDNSPLHF
cdr3_nt: TGCGCCAGCAGCCTAAGAAAGGGGGATAATTCACCCCTCCACTTT

v_call: TRBV20-1
clone_size: -
d_call: TRBD2
j_call: TRBJ2-3
cdr3_aa: CSARDRLAGGHRTQYF
cdr3_nt: TGCAGTGCTAGAGATCGGCTAGCGGGGGGGCATCGTACGCAGTATTTT

v_call: TRBV21-1
clone_size: -
d_call: -
j_call: TRBJ1-2
cdr3_aa: CASSNADTLRYGYTF
cdr3_nt: TGTGCCAGCAGCAACGCCGACACACTCCGCTATGGCTACACCTTC

v_call: TRBV4-3
clone_size: -
d_call: TRBD1
j_call: TRBJ2-7
cdr3_aa: CASSQILTGDKTYEQYF
cdr3_nt: TGCGCCAGCAGCCAAATTTTGACAGGGGATAAGACCTACGAGCAGTACTTC

v_call: TRBV20-1
clone_size: few
d_call: TRBD2
j_call: TRBJ2-5
cdr3_aa: CSARALLAGGLETQYF
cdr3_nt: TGCAGTGCTAGAGCTCTACTAGCGGGGGGGCTGGAGACCCAGTACTTC

v_call: TRBV20-1
clone_size: -
d_call: TRBD2
j_call: TRBJ2-7
cdr3_aa: CSATLAGHLRYNEQYF
cdr3_nt: TGCAGTGCCACGTTAGCGGGGCACCTTCGGTACAATGAGCAGTACTTC

v_call: TRBV7-9
clone_size: -
d_call: -
j_call: TRBJ2-5
cdr3_aa: CASSLAGGPYQQYF
cdr3_nt: TGTGCCAGCAGCTTAGCGGGGGGGCCCTACCAGCAGTACTTC

v_call: TRBV25-1
clone_size: few
d_call: TRBD1
j_call: TRBJ2-5
cdr3_aa: CASRGGQGASETQYF
cdr3_nt: TGTGCCAGCAGGGGAGGACAGGGAGCCTCGGAGACCCAGTACTTC

v_call: TRBV27
clone_size: few
d_call: -
j_call: TRBJ2-1
cdr3_aa: CASSKGLGTSYNEQFF
cdr3_nt: TGTGCCAGCAGTAAGGGGCTAGGGACCTCCTACAATGAGCAGTTCTTC

v_call: TRBV29-1
clone_size: few
d_call: -
j_call: TRBJ1-1
cdr3_aa: CSAGQFEAFF
cdr3_nt: TGCAGCGCAGGACAGTTTGAAGCTTTCTTT

v_call: TRBV5-4
clone_size: many
d_call: -
j_call: TRBJ1-1
cdr3_aa: CASSAGLHTEAFF
cdr3_nt: TGTGCCAGCAGCGCCGGACTTCACACTGAAGCTTTCTTT

v_call: TRBV25-1
clone_size: many
d_call: -
j_call: TRBJ2-5
cdr3_aa: CASSESPQGPQETQYF
cdr3_nt: TGTGCCAGCAGTGAGAGTCCGCAGGGTCCCCAAGAGACCCAGTACTTC

v_call: TRBV6-1
clone_size: -
d_call: -
j_call: TRBJ1-5
cdr3_aa: CASSAANQPQHF
cdr3_nt: TGTGCCAGCAGTGCAGCCAATCAGCCCCAGCATTTT